Listed here is a single T cell receptor beta chain. What it binds is unknown. This sample includes further DNA sequences coding for the same CDR3. CDR1 is KGHSH and CDR2 is LQKENI in the germline V gene. With 3 bases clipped from V and 5 bases from J, the junction kept 3 bases outside the gene matches. This CDR3 is 13 amino acids long. This sample stems from a study of shared clonotypes between healthy human individuals. Overall study: Each donor's CD8 memory used one plate, CD8 naive two, each CD4 subset three.

The authors loaded 200 ng DNA, approximately 30,000 T cell genomes, into sorted-subset replicate PCRs. Under the authors' procedure: Sequence data from immunoSEQ were junction-only and lacked quality scores; consequently, filtering differed. Sequencing used immunoSEQ multiplex PCR; TCRdb keeps in-frame clones, though not all of them. The V and J calls and clone size were taken over from that table, and D and trimming were inferred from the DNA. The table records 2,100,000 or so clones, almost 96% of them present only once. Study-wide results and limits: The researchers took only blood, and tissue repertoires probably look different.

The chain is built from TRBV18 and TRBJ1-2; 7 bases line up with TRBD1. Sequencing was done on a sample of naive CD4+ T cells sorted from blood. Subset described: CD45RA+ positively selected. The origin of this receptor is a man between 18 and 29 years old in good health. The CDR3 region is CASSPDREYGYTF. CDR3 DNA: TGTGCCAGCTCACCCGACAGGGAGTATGGCTACACCTTC.